This TCR beta chain was identified in a study of blood T cell repertoires in COVID-19. Generated by immunoSEQ multiplex PCR, the TCRdb table keeps only in-frame clones and is missing some. The data show 120,000 or so clones, around four fifths seen once. Germline V gene sequence: CDR1 SGHVS, CDR2 FQNEAQ. V trimming: 4 bases; J trimming: 4 bases; junction bases outside the gene matches: 0. The CDR3 sequence is 13 residues long. Specimen: peripheral blood. This TCR derives from a human donor in a cohort sampled during active COVID-19. This chain joins TRBV7-8 and TRBJ2-5; 10 positions match TRBD1. CDR3 in amino acids: CASSWDRGETQYF. CDR3 nucleotides: TGTGCCAGCAGCTGGGACAGGGGAGAGACCCAGTACTTC.